This T cell receptor beta chain is drawn from a study of cytomegalovirus exposure and HLA in healthy donors. This donor's CMV serostatus went unrecorded. Comments on this clone: One junction end disagrees with the germline gene, perhaps due to a read error.

This PCR relied on a set of 60 Vbeta primers and 13 Jbeta primers. Sequencing used immunoSEQ multiplex PCR; TCRdb keeps in-frame clones, though not all of them. The sample records 150,000 to 200,000 clones, approximately 72% being singletons. This receptor was taken from a human donor in good health. Sequences were obtained from PBMCs.

The CDR3 region is CASSLGGDRGTDTQYF. As DNA, the CDR3 is TGTGCTAGCAGCTTAGGGGGGGACAGGGGGACAGATACGCAGTATTTT. The chain couples TRBV7-7 to TRBJ2-3; TRBD1 aligns across 11 bases. The CDR3 is 16 residues long. The germline gives CDR1 SSHAT, CDR2 FNYEAQ (reference sequence).